These 12 T cell receptor beta chains were sequenced from one sample in a study of blood T cell repertoires in COVID-19 (dated by TCRdb to the early 2020s). Library method: the immunoSEQ multiplex PCR assay. TCRdb retrieved this table from immuneACCESS and kept in-frame rearrangements only. Not all clones are present; in checked studies, unresolved V genes account for under half, and no reason is known for the remainder. The sample includes over 200,000 clones, with roughly 90% observed a single time. The ten biggest clones cover roughly 10% of the sample. Sequences were obtained from PBMCs or T cells enriched from blood (not recorded which). These receptor sequences come from a middle-aged man who had recovered from COVID-19.

This rearrangement joins TRBV27 to TRBJ2-5, with TRBD2 matching 8 bases. The J segment lost 5 bases and the V segment lost 0 bases, leaving 2 bases of the junction unmatched. This CDR3 has 14 amino acids. The germline CDR1 and CDR2 sequences are MNHEY and SMNVEV (reference sequence). CDR3 nucleotide sequence: TGTGCCAGCAGTTTATCGCTAGCGGGTGAGACCCAGTACTTC. Protein: CASSLSLAGETQYF.

The gene calls are TRBV10-3 and TRBJ2-3; D might be TRBD1 (7 bases). The CDR3 runs to 12 residues. The germline V and J ends were trimmed by 11 bases and 1 base, with 10 bases remaining between them. Germline-derived CDR1 and CDR2 are ENHRY and SYGVKD. The CDR3 reads CAGGTGTDTQYF. The CDR3 DNA reads TGTGCCGGCGGGACAGGCACAGATACGCAGTATTTT.

The genes are TRBV7-2 and TRBJ2-2; D is unclear. This CDR3 spans 13 amino acids. Germline lookup yields CDR1 SGHTA and CDR2 FQGNSA. Trimming removed 5 bases from V and 7 bases from J, with 11 bases in between. This CDR3 is CASSQGRFGELFF. The CDR3 DNA reads TGTGCCAGCAGCCAAGGCAGGTTCGGGGAGCTGTTTTTT.

The V gene is TRBV4-1, the J gene TRBJ2-4, with D possibly TRBD2 on 5 matching bases. V was trimmed by 0 bases and J by 6 bases, leaving 18 bases between them. CDR1 and CDR2 from the germline V gene are MGHRA and YSYEKL. The CDR3 contains 17 residues. CDR3 DNA sequence: TGCGCCAGCAGCCAAGATCAGACCGGAGGCCGGAGAAACATTCAGTACTTC. Residues: CASSQDQTGGRRNIQYF.

V and J are TRBV3-1 (or the pseudogene TRBV3-2) and TRBJ2-5; D remains ambiguous. The CDR3 sequence is 16 residues long. Germline V gene lookup returns CDR1 LGHDT and CDR2 YNNKEL (reference sequence). The V gene lost 1 base and the J gene lost 0 bases, with 12 bases spanning the gap. The CDR3 loop reads CASSQGWRQNQETQYF. Here the CDR3 DNA reads TGTGCCAGCAGCCAAGGTTGGCGGCAGAACCAAGAGACCCAGTACTTC.

This chain uses TRBV6-1 with TRBJ1-3, with D tentatively TRBD1 (6 bases). The V end lost 2 bases, the J end lost 3 bases, and 20 bases lay between the germline ends. The CDR3 has 18 residues. Germline CDR1 is MNHNS and CDR2 is SASEGT. Here the CDR3 reads CASSEPLAPGVVGNTIYF. CDR3 nucleotides: TGTGCCAGCAGTGAACCATTGGCCCCAGGGGTGGTTGGAAACACCATATATTTT.

The genes are TRBV7-3 and TRBJ2-2, with 11 bases that match TRBD1. J gave up 4 bases and V 5 bases, and 9 bases lay outside the gene matches. CDR1 SGHTA and CDR2 FQGTGA come from the germline V gene. The CDR3 consists of 17 residues. In nucleotides, the CDR3 is TGTGCCAGCAGCCATCCGCCGGGACAGGGGGGCACCGGGGAGCTGTTTTTT. As protein: CASSHPPGQGGTGELFF.

This clone was detected only once. V usage is TRBV29-1 and J usage is TRBJ2-2; perhaps TRBD1 as D (6 bases). Germline V gene data show CDR1 as SQVTM and CDR2 as ANQGSEA. The CDR3 covers 14 residues. V gave up 4 bases and J gave up 6 bases, with 15 bases separating them. The CDR3 region has the DNA TGCAGCGTTGCAGGGGAATGGTGGGCCGGGGAGCTGTTTTTT. It specifies CSVAGEWWAGELFF.

This clone was found once. J is TRBJ2-7 and V is TRBV27; D is unclear. The CDR3 contains 13 residues. Deletions cut 2 bases from V and 6 bases from J, with 11 bases between. From germline, CDR1 is MNHEY and CDR2 SMNVEV (reference sequence). The CDR3 sequence: CASSLVAHLEQYF. The CDR3 DNA is TGTGCCAGCAGTTTAGTGGCTCACCTCGAGCAGTACTTC.

This clone came up once. The V call is TRBV19, the J call TRBJ1-5; TRBD1 aligns across 10 bases. V dropped 4 bases and J dropped 3; count of bases not matched to a gene: 12. CDR3 length: 18 residues. Germline V gene data show CDR1 as LNHDA and CDR2 as SQIVND (reference sequence). As DNA, the CDR3 is TGTGCCAGTAGTAGCGGACTGGGACAGGGGAGTGTCAATCAGCCCCAGCATTTT. As protein: CASSSGLGQGSVNQPQHF.

The chain joins TRBV6-4 to TRBJ2-3, with 14 positions matching TRBD2. CDR1 is MRHNA and CDR2 is SNTAGT in the germline V gene. There are 19 residues in the CDR3. The trim removed 0 bases at V and 5 bases at J, leaving 10 bases unmatched. Here the CDR3 reads CASSDSYLGLAGAQDTQYF. Here the CDR3 DNA reads TGTGCCAGCAGTGACTCTTATTTGGGACTAGCGGGGGCTCAAGATACGCAGTATTTT.

This chain joins TRBV24-1 and TRBJ2-6, with D tentatively TRBD1 (5 bases). The V and J ends lost 8 bases and 0 bases respectively, with 10 bases between them. The CDR3 covers 15 residues. CDR1 KGHDR and CDR2 SFDVKD come from the germline V gene. CDR3 nucleotide sequence: TGTGCCACCATGGACACTGTCTCTGGGGCCAACGTCCTGACTTTC. It codes for CATMDTVSGANVLTF.